This TCR beta chain derives from a study of tumour-infiltrating T cells in Burkitt lymphoma. Assay used: immunoSEQ multiplex PCR; TCRdb lists only in-frame clones, some missing. Of 13,000 to 15,000 clones detected, roughly 80% appear once; the ten largest clones hold more than 5.5%. This clone came up a few times. Germline CDR1 and CDR2: SGHVS and FQNEAQ. V dropped 4 bases and J dropped 2 bases, with 12 bases sitting between them. The CDR3 has 15 amino acids. Sequencing was carried out using tumor tissue. The receptor was derived from a human donor with diffuse large B-cell lymphoma. The J gene is TRBJ2-1, the V gene TRBV7-8; D is perhaps TRBD1 or TRBD2 (5 bases each). CDR3 DNA: TGTGCCAGCAGCTGGGGGAGCGGAGCCTACAATGAGCAGTTCTTC. Translated, it gives CASSWGSGAYNEQFF.